This T cell receptor beta chain was sequenced for a study of blood T cell repertoires in COVID-19. Some clones are missing from TCRdb's copy, which holds only in-frame ones; the method was immunoSEQ multiplex PCR. The sample has 250,000 to 300,000 clones, roughly 90% seen once. The ends were cut back, 4 bases at V and 8 bases at J, with 17 bases in the middle. Germline V gene lookup returns CDR1 GTSNPN and CDR2 SVGIG (reference sequence). This CDR3 is built from 14 residues. The chain joins TRBV30 to TRBJ1-4; maybe TRBD1 (5 bases). This receptor was obtained from a woman aged 40 to 50 with acute COVID-19. Input material: PBMCs or T cells enriched from blood (not recorded which). CDR3 nucleotide sequence: TGTGCCTGGAACCTGACCCCTGGGGGGGAAAAACTGTTTTTT. Residues: CAWNLTPGGEKLFF.